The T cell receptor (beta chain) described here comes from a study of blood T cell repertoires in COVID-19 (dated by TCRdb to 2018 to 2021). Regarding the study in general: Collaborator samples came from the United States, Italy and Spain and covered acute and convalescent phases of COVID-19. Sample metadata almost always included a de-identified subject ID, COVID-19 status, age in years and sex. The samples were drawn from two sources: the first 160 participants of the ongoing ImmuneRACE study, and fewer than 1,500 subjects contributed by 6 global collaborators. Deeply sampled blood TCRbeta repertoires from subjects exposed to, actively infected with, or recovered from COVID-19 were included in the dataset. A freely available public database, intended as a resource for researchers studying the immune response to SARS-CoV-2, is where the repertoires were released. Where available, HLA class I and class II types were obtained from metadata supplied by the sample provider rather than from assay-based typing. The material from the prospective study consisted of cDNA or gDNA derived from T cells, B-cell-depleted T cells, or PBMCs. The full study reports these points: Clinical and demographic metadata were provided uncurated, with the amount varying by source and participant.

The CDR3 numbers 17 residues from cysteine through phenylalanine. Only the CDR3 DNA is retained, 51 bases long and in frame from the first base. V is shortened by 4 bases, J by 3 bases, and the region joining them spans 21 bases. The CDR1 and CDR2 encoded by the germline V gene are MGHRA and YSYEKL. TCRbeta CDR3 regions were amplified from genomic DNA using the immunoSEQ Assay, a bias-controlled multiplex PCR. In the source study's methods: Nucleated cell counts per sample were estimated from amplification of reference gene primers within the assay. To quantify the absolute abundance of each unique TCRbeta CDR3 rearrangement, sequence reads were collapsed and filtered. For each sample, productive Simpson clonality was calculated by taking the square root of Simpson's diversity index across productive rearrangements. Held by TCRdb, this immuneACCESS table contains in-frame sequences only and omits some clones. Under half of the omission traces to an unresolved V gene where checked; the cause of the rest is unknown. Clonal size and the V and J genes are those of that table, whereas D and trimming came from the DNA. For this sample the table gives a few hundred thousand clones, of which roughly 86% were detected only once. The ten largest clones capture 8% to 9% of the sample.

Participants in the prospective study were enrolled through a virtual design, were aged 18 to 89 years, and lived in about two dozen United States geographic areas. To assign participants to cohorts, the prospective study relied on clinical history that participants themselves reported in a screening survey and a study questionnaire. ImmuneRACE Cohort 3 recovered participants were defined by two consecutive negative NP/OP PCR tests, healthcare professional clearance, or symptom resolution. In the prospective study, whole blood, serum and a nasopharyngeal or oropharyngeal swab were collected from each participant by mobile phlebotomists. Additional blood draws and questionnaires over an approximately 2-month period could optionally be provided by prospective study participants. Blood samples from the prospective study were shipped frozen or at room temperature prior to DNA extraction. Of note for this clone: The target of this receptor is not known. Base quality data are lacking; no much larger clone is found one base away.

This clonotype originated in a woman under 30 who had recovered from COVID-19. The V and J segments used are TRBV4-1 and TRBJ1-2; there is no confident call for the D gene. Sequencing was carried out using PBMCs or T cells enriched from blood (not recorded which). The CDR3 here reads CASSLAPWGASDYGYTF. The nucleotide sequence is TGCGCCAGCAGCCTCGCGCCGTGGGGAGCTAGTGACTATGGCTACACCTTC.